This T cell receptor (beta chain) was obtained from a study of cytomegalovirus exposure and HLA in healthy donors. PCR was performed using 60 Vbeta and 13 Jbeta primers. TCRdb's copy holds only in-frame clones and misses some; the assay was immunoSEQ multiplex PCR. Of about 170,000 clones listed, over 75% are singletons. For this clone: The same CDR3 also results from other DNA sequences found in this sample.

The J segment lost 4 bases and the V segment lost 2 bases, leaving 6 bases of the junction unmatched. Germline V gene sequence: CDR1 MNHEY, CDR2 SVGAGI. There are 16 residues in the CDR3. This sequence originates from a male donor in good health and CMV-seronegative. The chain has TRBV6-5 and TRBJ1-2, with TRBD1 identical over 11 bases. What was sequenced was PBMCs. As DNA, the CDR3 is TGTGCCAGCAGTTACATACGGACAGGGGGCGGCTATGGCTACACCTTC. This encodes CASSYIRTGGGYGYTF.